The present T cell receptor (beta chain) was sequenced within a study of identical twins. Overall study findings and caveats: Cross-sectional statistical analysis was relied on for the conclusions, without the same donors being followed.

The V end lost 8 bases, the J end lost 2 bases, and 13 bases lay between the germline ends. CDR3 length equals 14 residues. This clonotype was detected many times. Its target is unknown. TCRdb called the 5' RACE reads again in MiXCR, with one record for every CDR3 protein. Of under 800,000 distinct CDR3 sequences listed, approximately 22% are singletons. A further study also used this sample, focusing on T cells expressing NK-cell markers.

The chain uses TRBV12-3 or TRBV12-4 and TRBJ1-5, with D maybe TRBD1 (5 bases). The sequence came from a woman between 18 and 30 years old in good health. The sequencing input was PBMCs. This CDR3 reads CASLGRGRNQPQHF. DNA for the CDR3: TGTGCCAGCTTGGGGCGGGGACGCAATCAGCCCCAGCATTTT.